This TCR beta chain was obtained from a study of synovial regulatory T cells in juvenile arthritis. Some clones are missing from TCRdb's copy, which holds only in-frame ones; the method was immunoSEQ multiplex PCR. Seen in this sample are 9,000 to 10,000 clones; the ten most common clones hold approximately 0.67%. In the case of this clone: Its antigen is unknown.

Patients had median age roughly 12 years, range about 2.3-22.9. Whole-study results and caveats: Synovial Tregs shared more CDR3 sequences with iaTregs than other blood Tregs. Inflammation-associated Treg cells in blood had less TCR diversity than the remaining blood Treg cells. Largely private between patients, iaTreg TCR repertoires showed partial overlap with synovial Teff and blood CPL repertoires.

This clonotype originated in a donor aged 2-35 years with juvenile idiopathic arthritis. Sequencing was carried out using Treg cells from blood. Subset in this sample: remaining (HLA-DR-negative) circulating blood Treg cells.

CDR3 in amino acids: CAWSVRMLEAFF. The rearrangement links TRBV30 to TRBJ1-1. Germline lookup yields CDR1 GTSNPN and CDR2 SVGIG (reference sequence). This CDR3 comprises 12 residues. Only the protein is on record.